The TCR beta chain described here comes from a study of cytomegalovirus exposure and HLA in healthy donors. Study outcomes and limitations: For most subjects, TCR beta sequences were reported to predict HLA-A and HLA-B alleles with accuracy. Productive rates of about 90% or about 30% were seen for most TCR beta V segments in an earlier analysis.

To note about this clone: Its target is not known.

The CDR3 is made up of 17 amino acids. Both 60 Vbeta primers and 13 Jbeta primers went into the PCR. Only in-frame clones appear in the TCRdb table, and some are missing; sequencing was by immunoSEQ multiplex PCR. The sample shows 85,000 to 100,000 clones, about 80% of them seen only once. The sequenced sample consisted of PBMCs. The source of this sequence is a female donor in good health and CMV-seropositive. The V call is TRBV21-1, the J call TRBJ1-5; the table gives TRBD1 as D, unverified against the DNA. TRBV21-1 is flagged as a pseudogene. CDR3 in amino acids: CASSKALSGQGWQPQHF. The DNA of the CDR3 is TGTGCCAGCAGCAAAGCGCTTTCTGGGCAGGGCTGGCAGCCCCAGCATTTT.